Listed here are 18 T cell receptor beta chains from one sample, sequenced in a study of blood T cell repertoires in COVID-19. Using immunoSEQ multiplex PCR, the repertoire was profiled, and TCRdb retains in-frame clones only, with some absent. The sample yields around 140,000 clones, over 75% seen once. The sequencing sample was made of PBMCs or T cells enriched from blood (not recorded which). These receptors were collected from a man between 50 and 59 years old in a cohort exposed to, infected with or recovered from COVID-19 (not recorded which).

The chain employs TRBV5-8 and TRBJ2-7, with D unclear. Trimming removed 0 bases from V and 2 bases from J, with 15 bases in between. The CDR3 runs to 16 residues. Germline CDR1 reads SGHTS; CDR2 reads YDEGEE. The CDR3 bases are TGTGCCAGCAGCTTGGAAAGCCCGATCCCAACCTACGAGCAGTACTTC. It encodes CASSLESPIPTYEQYF.

This clone was counted once. The CDR3 DNA follows: TGTGCCTGGAGCTGGGCGGGGGGATTCGACTATGGCTACACCTTC. Its protein product is CAWSWAGGFDYGYTF. This chain connects TRBV30 to TRBJ1-2; possible D gene TRBD1, 5 bases. CDR1 and CDR2 (germline): GTSNPN, SVGIG (reference sequence). The CDR3 covers 15 residues. Deletions cut 3 bases from V and 3 bases from J, with 17 bases between.

The chain employs TRBV6-5 and TRBJ1-3; D ambiguous. The CDR3 is 16 amino acids. In germline, CDR1 is MNHEY, CDR2 SVGAGI. V gave up 2 bases and J gave up 0 bases, with 11 bases separating them. This CDR3 reads CASSYRTANSGNTIYF. The CDR3, as DNA: TGTGCCAGCAGTTACCGAACAGCCAACTCTGGAAACACCATATATTTT.

The V and J genes are TRBV27 and TRBJ2-7; D gene uncertain. The V gene lost 3 bases and the J gene lost 6 bases, with 9 bases spanning the gap. Germline V CDR1 and CDR2: MNHEY, SMNVEV (reference sequence). The CDR3 runs to 12 residues. CDR3 protein: CASSFPGAEQYF. CDR3 DNA sequence: TGTGCCAGCAGTTTCCCCGGAGCCGAGCAGTACTTC.

The chain combines TRBV9 with TRBJ2-1; weak D call: TRBD2 (5 bases). The CDR3 length is 16 residues. The ends were cut back, 0 bases at V and 0 bases at J, with 10 bases in the middle. Germline V gives CDR1 SGDLS, CDR2 YYNGEE. The CDR3, as DNA: TGTGCCAGCAGCGTAGTTAGCGCGAGCTCCTACAATGAGCAGTTCTTC. Translating it yields CASSVVSASSYNEQFF.

The table lists this clone with a few counts. The chain couples TRBV19 to TRBJ2-7; 8 bases match TRBD2. The germline V gene encodes CDR1 LNHDA and CDR2 SQIVND (reference sequence). Losses at the gene ends were 7 bases for V and 0 bases for J; bases not matched to a gene: 11. This CDR3 has 16 amino acids. DNA of the CDR3: TGTGCCAGTACCTCACACGGACGGGGGGGCTCCTACGAGCAGTACTTC. Translation gives CASTSHGRGGSYEQYF.

This clone was counted a single time. The rearrangement joins TRBV28 to TRBJ1-3; no definite D call. V shed 5 bases and J shed 0 bases, with 8 bases lying between them. CDR1 and CDR2 from the germline V gene are MDHEN and SYDVKM. CDR3 size: 14 residues. The CDR3 DNA reads as TGTGCCAGCAGTCTCCCCAGCTCTGGAAACACCATATATTTT. This gives the protein CASSLPSSGNTIYF.

The chain links TRBV28 to TRBJ1-5, with 7 bases aligning to TRBD1. CDR3 length: 14 residues. Trimming at V came to 5 bases and at J to 5 bases, leaving 6 bases not matched to a gene. Germline CDR1 MDHEN, CDR2 SYDVKM. The CDR3, as DNA: TGTGCCAGCAGTCGGTATGACAGGGATCAGCCCCAGCATTTT. Protein product: CASSRYDRDQPQHF.

There are a few counts of this clone. The gene calls are TRBV19 and TRBJ2-3; D might be TRBD2 (6 bases). CDR3 size: 15 residues. Germline CDR1 and CDR2: LNHDA and SQIVND (reference sequence). V was clipped by 1 base and J by 1 base, with 9 bases between them. The CDR3 sequence is CASSIGSSGTDTQYF. The CDR3 nucleotides read TGTGCCAGTAGTATAGGGTCTAGCGGCACAGATACGCAGTATTTT.

The chain uses TRBV5-4 and TRBJ2-3; 8 bases are a match to TRBD2. The V and J ends lost 0 bases and 6 bases, in that order; junction bases with no gene match: 9. The germline V gene has CDR1 SGHNT and CDR2 YYREEE (reference sequence). The CDR3 contains 16 residues. Written as DNA, the CDR3 is TGTGCCAGCAGCTTGGACATTAGCGGGATGTACGATACGCAGTATTTT. It yields the protein CASSLDISGMYDTQYF.

The V call is TRBV19, the J call TRBJ2-6, with D possibly matching TRBD1 (5 bases). This CDR3 is built from 15 residues. Trimming took off 7 bases at V and 0 bases at J, with 10 bases between the two ends. The germline V gene has CDR1 LNHDA and CDR2 SQIVND (reference sequence). Here the CDR3 DNA reads TGTGCCAGTACCAGGGTAAACTCTGGGGCCAACGTCCTGACTTTC. Translation: CASTRVNSGANVLTF.

This clone was detected once. The CDR3, as DNA: TGTGCCAGCAGCACTGAAGAGACAGGAGACAATGGCTACACCTTC. Its translation is CASSTEETGDNGYTF. J is TRBJ1-2 and V is TRBV7-9, with TRBD1 as a possible D gene (6 bases). There are 15 residues in the CDR3. Trimming stripped 5 bases from V and 6 bases from J, with 19 bases between. CDR1 is SEHNR, CDR2 FQNEAQ, per germline (reference sequence). Looking up the rest from reference TRBV7-9 and TRBJ1-2 gives the full variable domain: DTGVSQNPRHKITKRGQNVTFRCDPISEHNRLYWYRQTLGQGPEFLTYFQNEAQLEKSRLLSDRFSAERPKGSFSTLEIQRTEQGDSAMYLCASSTEETGDNGYTFGSGTRLTVV.

The table lists this clone with a few counts. The chain has TRBV7-6 and TRBJ2-3, with D possibly matching TRBD1 (6 bases). The germline gives CDR1 SGHVS, CDR2 FNYEAQ. The CDR3 covers 15 residues. The V end lost 1 base, the J end lost 1 base, and 9 bases lay between the germline ends. For the CDR3, the DNA is TGTGCCAGCAGCTTAGTAGGGGGTGGCACAGATACGCAGTATTTT. It specifies CASSLVGGGTDTQYF.

J is TRBJ2-7 and V is TRBV11-1; possible D gene TRBD1, 5 bases. V gave up 5 bases and J gave up 4 bases, with 9 bases separating them. Germline loops: CDR1 SGHAT, CDR2 FQDESV (reference sequence). The CDR3 spans 12 residues. CDR3 nucleotides: TGTGCCAGCAGCGACCAGGGTTACGAGCAGTACTTC. Translation: CASSDQGYEQYF.

This clone was recorded once. This chain links TRBV7-2 with TRBJ2-1; 7 bases align to TRBD1. The germline gives CDR1 SGHTA, CDR2 FQGNSA. This CDR3 has 14 amino acids. After removal of 7 bases from V and 1 base from J, the junction contained 4 bases not matched to a gene. CDR3 protein: CASTRDRSYNEQFF. The CDR3 nucleotides are TGTGCCAGCACCAGGGACAGATCCTACAATGAGCAGTTCTTC.

V gene TRBV27 combines with J gene TRBJ2-7; TRBD2 matches 8 bases. Germline lookup yields CDR1 MNHEY and CDR2 SMNVEV (reference sequence). Unmatched junction bases numbered 2, after V lost 10 bases and J lost 0 bases. The CDR3 length is 12 residues. This CDR3 reads CATSGSSYEQYF. In DNA, the CDR3 is TGTGCCACCAGCGGGAGCTCCTACGAGCAGTACTTC.

The rearrangement joins TRBV7-6 to TRBJ2-3, with 10 bases fitting TRBD1. Trimming took 4 bases from V and 0 from J; bases not matched to a gene: 10. The length of the CDR3 is 18 residues. The germline V gene encodes CDR1 SGHVS and CDR2 FNYEAQ. CDR3 sequence (DNA): TGTGCCAGCAGCTCCGGGACAGGGGTGTTGTCTAGCACAGATACGCAGTATTTT. It codes for CASSSGTGVLSSTDTQYF.

The J gene is TRBJ2-1, the V gene TRBV28, with 7 nucleotides matching TRBD2. Germline V gene sequence: CDR1 MDHEN, CDR2 SYDVKM. The CDR3 consists of 13 residues. The V gene end was trimmed by 8 bases and the J gene end by 3 bases; junction bases not matched to a gene: 4. As DNA, the CDR3 is TGTGCCAGCTCCGGGAGGAGCTACAATGAGCAGTTCTTC. Its translation is CASSGRSYNEQFF.